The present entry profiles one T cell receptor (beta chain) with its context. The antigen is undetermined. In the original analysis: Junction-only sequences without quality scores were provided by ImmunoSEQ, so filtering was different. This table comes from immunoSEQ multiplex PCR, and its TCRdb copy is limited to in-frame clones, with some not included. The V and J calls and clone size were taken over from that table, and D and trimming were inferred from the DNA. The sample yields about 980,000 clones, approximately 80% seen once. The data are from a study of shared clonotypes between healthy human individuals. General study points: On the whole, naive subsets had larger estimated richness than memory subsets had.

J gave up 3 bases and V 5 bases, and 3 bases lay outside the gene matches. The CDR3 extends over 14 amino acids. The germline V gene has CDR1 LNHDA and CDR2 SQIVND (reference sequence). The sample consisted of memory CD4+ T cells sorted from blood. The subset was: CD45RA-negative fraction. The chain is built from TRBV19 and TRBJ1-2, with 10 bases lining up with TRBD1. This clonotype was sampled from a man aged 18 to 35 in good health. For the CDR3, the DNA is TGTGCCAGTAGTGCGGACAGGGGGGACTATGGCTACACCTTC. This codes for CASSADRGDYGYTF.